This TCR beta chain was recovered during a study of STAT5B mutations in CD4+ large granular lymphocyte leukemia. Study-wide background: Among healthy donors, a particular HLA allele went with more CDR3 'QG' motifs.

The CDR3 is made up of 16 amino acids. Per germline, CDR1 MNHEY and CDR2 SVGAGI. V shed 4 bases and J shed 0 bases, with 13 bases lying between them. Some clones are missing from TCRdb's copy, which holds only in-frame ones; the method was immunoSEQ multiplex PCR. The repertoire consists of approximately 31,000 clones, with around 72% occurring once and the leading ten covering less than 2.5%. This clone appeared once. This receptor was obtained from a human donor in good health. The sequenced sample was CD4+ T cells from blood buffy coats. The chain is built from TRBV6-5 and TRBJ2-1; D is possibly TRBD1 (6 bases). In nucleotides, the CDR3 is TGTGCCAGCAGTTTTGAAACAGGGCTCTCCTACAATGAGCAGTTCTTC. This gives the protein CASSFETGLSYNEQFF.